This entry concerns a single T cell receptor (beta chain). Germline V lookup: CDR1 MNHNS, CDR2 SASEGT. V lost 0 bases to trimming and J lost 0 bases, with 17 bases between them. The CDR3 runs 18 residues. The data stem from a study of blood T cell repertoires in COVID-19. Study-level information: Sites across the United States, Italy and Spain contributed samples from acute and convalescent COVID-19.

Donors in Cohort 3 counted as recovered after two negative PCRs, clearance, or symptom resolution. The data were produced by immunoSEQ multiplex PCR, yet TCRdb's version contains in-frame clones alone and is incomplete. Among about 150,000 clones listed, approximately 86% were seen once. V gene TRBV6-1 combines with J gene TRBJ1-1; tentatively, D is TRBD1 (5 bases). This receptor was identified in a woman between 40 and 50 years old who had recovered from COVID-19. The sequenced sample consisted of PBMCs or T cells enriched from blood (not recorded which). The CDR3 protein is CASSEALLLTALNTEAFF. DNA of the CDR3: TGTGCCAGCAGTGAAGCGCTTCTGCTGACAGCGTTGAACACTGAAGCTTTCTTT.